Sequencing of this T cell receptor beta chain was carried out in a study of identifying expanded T cells in peripheral blood. Study outcomes and limitations: Variance in clone template counts between two-week samples significantly increased with total template count across all healthy donors. Over approximately two and four weeks, about 15 and 19 clones changed, versus around 1.2 between replicates.

During the collection period, no donor immune events like infections were recorded. Assay used: immunoSEQ multiplex PCR; TCRdb lists only in-frame clones, some missing. The repertoire has about 97,000 clones, 70% to 90% of them found once; the top ten carry around 14%. Germline V gene sequence: CDR1 SGHAT, CDR2 FQNNGV. The J segment lost 3 bases and the V segment lost 4 bases, leaving 9 bases of the junction unmatched. The CDR3 loop spans 15 amino acids. Regarding this clone: The antigen is undetermined.

The chain uses TRBV11-2 and TRBJ2-7, with TRBD2 matching 7 bases. The sequenced sample consisted of blood. The sequence was obtained from a person aged 18 to 75 in good health. CDR3 residues: CASSSGGSLVYEQYF. For the CDR3, the DNA is TGTGCCAGCAGCTCGGGGGGAAGCCTTGTCTACGAGCAGTACTTC.